One sample yielded the 18 T cell receptor beta chains listed below, sequenced in a study of blood T cell repertoires in COVID-19. Only in-frame clones appear in the TCRdb table, and some are missing; sequencing was by immunoSEQ multiplex PCR. The sample records under 110,000 clones, over 80% being singletons. The sequenced sample was peripheral blood. All receptors derive from a man between 45 and 60 years old with acute or convalescent COVID-19.

The chain employs TRBV18 and TRBJ1-4, with 8 bases fitting TRBD1. Germline CDR1 KGHSH, CDR2 LQKENI. With V trimmed by 2 bases and J by 0 bases, 8 bases remained unmatched. The CDR3 runs to 18 residues. CDR3 DNA: TGTGCCAGCTCACCATCCGGCCAGGGGGCTGCAACTAATGAAAAACTGTTTTTT. Translating gives CASSPSGQGAATNEKLFF.

J is TRBJ2-3 and V is TRBV5-1, with TRBD1 matching 7 bases. Unmatched junction bases numbered 3, after V lost 3 bases and J lost 2 bases. The germline V gene encodes CDR1 SGHRS and CDR2 YFSETQ. CDR3 length: 14 amino acids. The CDR3 sequence: CASSSGQVTDTQYF. The CDR3 DNA reads as TGCGCCAGCAGCTCCGGACAGGTCACAGATACGCAGTATTTT.

This clone has just one count. The chain recombines TRBV6-5 with TRBJ1-5, with a possible D match to TRBD1 (6 bases). Germline-derived CDR1 and CDR2 are MNHEY and SVGAGI. The CDR3 totals 15 residues. V was trimmed by 6 bases and J by 0 bases, leaving 12 bases between them. DNA for the CDR3: TGTGCCAGCAGCCCCAGGGGCCCTAGCAATCAGCCCCAGCATTTT. Translation gives CASSPRGPSNQPQHF.

This clone was detected once. The V call is TRBV5-1, the J call TRBJ1-4; a possible D gene is TRBD1 (5 bases). CDR3 size: 15 residues. Germline V lookup: CDR1 SGHRS, CDR2 YFSETQ. The ends were cut back, 3 bases at V and 7 bases at J, with 16 bases in the middle. The CDR3 loop is CASSWGRNQGEKLFF. In nucleotides, the CDR3 is TGCGCCAGCAGCTGGGGGAGGAACCAGGGTGAAAAACTGTTTTTT.

J is TRBJ1-2 and V is TRBV7-9, with 11 positions matching TRBD1. The CDR3 is 13 residues long. Trimming removed 6 bases from V and 8 bases from J; junction bases left unmatched: 5. CDR1 and CDR2 (germline): SEHNR, FQNEAQ (reference sequence). CDR3 sequence reads: CASRGQGVGGYTF. The CDR3, as DNA: TGTGCCAGCAGGGGACAGGGGGTGGGAGGCTACACCTTC.

This clone showed up just once. CDR3 DNA: TGTGCCAGCAGTGGCAGGGTTTCCTATGGCTACACCTTC. Translating gives CASSGRVSYGYTF. The chain is built from TRBV2 and TRBJ1-2, with D perhaps matching TRBD1 (5 bases). Germline CDR1 and CDR2: SNHLY and FYNNEI. There are 13 residues in the CDR3. V lost 4 bases, J lost 4 bases, and 10 bases lay in between.

CDR3 protein: CASSSTGGRRTGELFF. CDR3 DNA sequence: TGTGCCAGCAGCTCGACAGGGGGCCGGCGAACCGGGGAGCTGTTTTTT. The chain joins TRBV7-2 to TRBJ2-2, with 10 bases fitting TRBD1. This CDR3 has 16 amino acids. The V and J ends lost 4 bases and 5 bases, in that order; junction bases with no gene match: 7. Germline V gene sequence: CDR1 SGHTA, CDR2 FQGNSA.

In the case of this clone: The same CDR3 arises from other DNA sequences in this sample as well. The V gene is TRBV30, the J gene TRBJ1-5, with D possibly matching TRBD1 (5 bases). Germline CDR1 reads GTSNPN; CDR2 reads SVGIG (reference sequence). The ends were cut back, 0 bases at V and 4 bases at J, with 10 bases in the middle. The CDR3 consists of 14 residues. CDR3: CAWSVRGGNQPQHF. CDR3 DNA sequence: TGTGCCTGGAGTGTAAGGGGAGGGAATCAGCCCCAGCATTTT.

DNA of the CDR3: TGTGCCACCAGCAGAGATAAGCGGTCTATTACGCAGTATTTT. This gives the protein CATSRDKRSITQYF. V gene TRBV15 combines with J gene TRBJ2-3, with D perhaps matching TRBD2 (5 bases). This CDR3 is built from 14 residues. V was shortened by 0 bases and J by 8 bases, with 12 bases between the two germline ends. The germline V gene has CDR1 LNHNV and CDR2 YYDKDF (reference sequence).

The J gene is TRBJ1-5, the V gene TRBV6-5, with D unresolved. This CDR3 region has 14 residues. Per the germline V gene, CDR1 is MNHEY and CDR2 is SVGAGI. The V gene lost 6 bases and the J gene lost 1 base, with 10 bases spanning the gap. The CDR3 spells CASRGPGSNQPQHF. In nucleotides, the CDR3 is TGTGCCAGCAGGGGTCCGGGGAGCAATCAGCCCCAGCATTTT.

This clone was seen only once. The V call is TRBV27, the J call TRBJ2-2, with 10 bases aligning to TRBD2. V was clipped by 2 bases and J by 3 bases; unmatched bases: 3. The CDR3 is made up of 16 amino acids. The germline V gene encodes CDR1 MNHEY and CDR2 SMNVEV (reference sequence). The CDR3 region has the DNA TGTGCCAGCAGTTTACCAGCGGGGGGGCACACCGGGGAGCTGTTTTTT. Translation: CASSLPAGGHTGELFF.

V and J are TRBV5-1 and TRBJ1-4; D remains unclear. The CDR3 has 15 amino acids. Deletions cut 4 bases from V and 0 bases from J, with 10 bases between. Looked up from germline, CDR1 is SGHRS and CDR2 is YFSETQ. CDR3 bases: TGCGCCAGCAGCCCCCAACATGCAACTAATGAAAAACTGTTTTTT. Amino acid sequence: CASSPQHATNEKLFF.

V is TRBV27 and J is TRBJ2-4, with 11 bases lining up with TRBD2. The CDR3 loop spans 14 amino acids. V was clipped by 2 bases and J by 9 bases; unmatched bases: 3. CDR1 and CDR2 (germline): MNHEY, SMNVEV (reference sequence). The CDR3 reads CASSLTSGGGIQYF. CDR3 nucleotide sequence: TGTGCCAGCAGTTTAACTAGCGGGGGTGGCATTCAGTACTTC.

The CDR3 spells CASIFTGHDYEAFF. CDR3 in DNA: TGTGCCAGCATATTTACGGGACACGACTATGAAGCTTTCTTT. V and J are TRBV6-5 and TRBJ1-1, with D perhaps matching TRBD1 (6 bases). This CDR3 has 14 residues. CDR1 and CDR2 (germline): MNHEY, SVGAGI. Trimming cost V 7 bases and J 7 bases, with 19 bases left between them.

The rearrangement joins TRBV5-4 to TRBJ2-1; tentative D call: TRBD1 (5 bases). CDR3 length equals 15 residues. Trimming pared 4 bases from V and 7 bases from J, leaving 18 bases between. Germline CDR1 and CDR2: SGHNT and YYREEE (reference sequence). CDR3 DNA: TGTGCCAGCAGCCTAGGACACACCATCCGAAATGAGCAGTTCTTC. It is translated as CASSLGHTIRNEQFF.

J is TRBJ1-1 and V is TRBV14; D is ambiguous. Germline CDR1 SGHDN, CDR2 FVKESK. The CDR3 length is 13 residues. With 2 bases removed from V and 0 bases from J, the gap between germline ends came to 4 bases. The CDR3 reads CASSQLMNTEAFF. The CDR3 region has the DNA TGTGCCAGCAGCCAATTAATGAACACTGAAGCTTTCTTT.

The rearrangement links TRBV25-1 to TRBJ1-2, with TRBD1 identical over 8 bases. Germline CDR1 MGHDK, CDR2 SYGVNS. The CDR3 runs to 16 residues. V was clipped by 4 bases and J by 7 bases; unmatched bases: 14. CDR3 protein: CASSAYPKTGAGGYTF. In nucleotides, the CDR3 is TGTGCCAGCAGTGCGTATCCGAAGACAGGGGCGGGTGGCTACACCTTC.

The chain employs TRBV12-3 or TRBV12-4 and TRBJ2-3; no firm D call. CDR3 length: 12 residues. Between the trimmed V and J ends, which lost 6 bases and 6 bases, there was a span of 10 bases. The CDR3 DNA follows: TGTGCCAGCAGCTTTTTTCCGGATACGCAGTATTTT. Its translation is CASSFFPDTQYF.